This T cell receptor beta chain was sequenced during a study of post-analysis software for immune sequencing data. Study at large: The study covered relapsing-remitting, secondary progressive and progressive-relapsing courses of multiple sclerosis. Study results and limitations: When patients were compared with controls, four to six TRBV segments were more frequent, TRBV5-6, TRBV5-1 and TRBV20-1 among them. When the samples were clustered directly with F measure, those that had been prepared in the same batch showed strong co-clustering. Significantly lower normalized Chao1 diversity was seen in multiple sclerosis patients than in controls.

cDNA libraries of TCR beta carried unique molecular identifiers. TCRdb analysed the PCR reads with MiXCR anew, one entry per CDR3 protein. This sample carries approximately 260,000 distinct CDR3 sequences, about 40% of them seen once, and the ten largest clones take more than 4%. This clonotype has only one observation. Antigen unknown. Trimming pared 4 bases from V and 2 bases from J, leaving 9 bases between. This CDR3 region has 12 residues. Germline V gene sequence: CDR1 SQVTM, CDR2 ANQGSEA. The sequence came from a girl aged 5 to 17 with multiple sclerosis. Sequencing used blood. The rearrangement links TRBV29-1 to TRBJ2-7, with a weak D call TRBD2 (6 bases). As DNA, the CDR3 is TGCAGCGTTGGGGGGGACCCCTACGAGCAGTACTTC. Protein product: CSVGGDPYEQYF.